The 3 T cell receptor beta chains below all came from one sample that was sequenced in a study of T cells in localized non-small cell lung cancer. TCRdb keeps only in-frame clones here, not all; method: immunoSEQ multiplex PCR. The table includes roughly 26,000 clones, about 84% detected once. The sample was peripheral blood, taken before any cancer treatment. These receptors originate from a man aged 40 to 70 with stage III squamous cell lung carcinoma.

This sequence joins TRBV7-9 and TRBJ2-1; D may be TRBD1 (5 bases). CDR1 and CDR2 from the germline V gene are SEHNR and FQNEAQ (reference sequence). The CDR3 contains 18 residues. Between the trimmed V and J ends, which lost 5 bases and 2 bases, there was a span of 22 bases. This CDR3 is CASSRSRLAGLTYNEQFF. CDR3 DNA: TGTGCCAGCAGCCGATCGCGACTCGCAGGGCTAACCTACAATGAGCAGTTCTTC.

The chain combines TRBV19 with TRBJ2-1; 10 bases map to TRBD2. This CDR3 has 16 residues. Germline CDR1 and CDR2: LNHDA and SQIVND (reference sequence). V gave up 6 bases and J gave up 3 bases; unmatched junction bases: 8. CDR3 in amino acids: CASSSSGRALYNEQFF. The CDR3 DNA follows: TGTGCCAGTAGCAGCAGCGGGAGGGCCCTCTACAATGAGCAGTTCTTC.

The V and J genes are TRBV2 and TRBJ2-7; D uncertain. CDR1 is SNHLY and CDR2 is FYNNEI in the germline V gene. V gave up 6 bases and J gave up 12 bases, with 24 bases separating them. The CDR3 is 14 amino acids. The DNA of the CDR3 is TGTGCCAGCAGGCGATCCGGGTTGGAATTTAGAATGTACGTC. This gives the protein CASRRSGLEFRMYV.